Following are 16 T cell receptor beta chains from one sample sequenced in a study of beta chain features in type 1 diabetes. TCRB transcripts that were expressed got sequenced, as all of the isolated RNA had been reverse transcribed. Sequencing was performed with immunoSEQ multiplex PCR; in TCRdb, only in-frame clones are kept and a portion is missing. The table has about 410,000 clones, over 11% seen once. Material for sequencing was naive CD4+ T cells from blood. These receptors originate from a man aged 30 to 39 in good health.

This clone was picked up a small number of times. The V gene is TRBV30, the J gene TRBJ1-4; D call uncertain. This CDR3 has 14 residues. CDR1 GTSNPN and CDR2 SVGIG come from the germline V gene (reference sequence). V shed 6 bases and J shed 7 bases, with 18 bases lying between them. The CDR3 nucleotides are TGTGCCTGCCTGAGGAAGGGCATGGGTGAAAAACTGTTTTTT. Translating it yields CACLRKGMGEKLFF.

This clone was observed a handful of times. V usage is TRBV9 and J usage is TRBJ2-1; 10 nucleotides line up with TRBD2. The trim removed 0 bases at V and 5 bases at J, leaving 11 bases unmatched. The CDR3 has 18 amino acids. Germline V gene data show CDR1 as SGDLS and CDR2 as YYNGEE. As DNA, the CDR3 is TGTGCCAGCAGCGTAGCTACGGGGCCAACTAGCGGGAACAATGAGCAGTTCTTC. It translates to CASSVATGPTSGNNEQFF.

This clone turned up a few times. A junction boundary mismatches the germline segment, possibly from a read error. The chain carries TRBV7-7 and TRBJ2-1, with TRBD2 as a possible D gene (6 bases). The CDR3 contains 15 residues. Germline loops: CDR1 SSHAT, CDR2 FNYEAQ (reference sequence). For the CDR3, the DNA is TGTGCTAGCAGCTGGGTTGCGGGAAGGATGTATGAGCAGTTCTTC. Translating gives CASSWVAGRMYEQFF.

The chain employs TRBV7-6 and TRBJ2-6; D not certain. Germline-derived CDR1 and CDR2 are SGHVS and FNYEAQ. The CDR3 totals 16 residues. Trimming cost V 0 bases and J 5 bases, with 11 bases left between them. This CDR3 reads CASSLAGPPWANVLTF. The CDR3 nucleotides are TGTGCCAGCAGCTTAGCGGGCCCTCCTTGGGCCAACGTCCTGACTTTC.

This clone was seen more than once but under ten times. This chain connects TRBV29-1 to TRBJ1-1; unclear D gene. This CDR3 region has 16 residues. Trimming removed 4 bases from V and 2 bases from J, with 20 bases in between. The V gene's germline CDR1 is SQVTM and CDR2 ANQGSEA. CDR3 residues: CSVVGSSGRVNTEAFF. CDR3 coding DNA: TGCAGCGTTGTTGGGTCCTCCGGCCGGGTCAACACTGAAGCTTTCTTT.

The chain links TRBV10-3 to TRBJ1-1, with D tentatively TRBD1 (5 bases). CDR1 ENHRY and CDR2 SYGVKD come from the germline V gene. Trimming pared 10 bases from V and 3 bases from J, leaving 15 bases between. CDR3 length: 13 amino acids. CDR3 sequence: CATGMGRDTEAFF. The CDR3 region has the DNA TGTGCCACAGGGATGGGCAGGGACACTGAAGCTTTCTTT.

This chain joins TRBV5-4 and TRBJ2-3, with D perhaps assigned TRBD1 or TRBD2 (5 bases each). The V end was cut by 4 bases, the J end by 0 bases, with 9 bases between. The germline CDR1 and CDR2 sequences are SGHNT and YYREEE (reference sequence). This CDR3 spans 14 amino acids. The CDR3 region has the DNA TGTGCCAGCAGCCACCGGGACAGCACAGATACGCAGTATTTT. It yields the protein CASSHRDSTDTQYF.

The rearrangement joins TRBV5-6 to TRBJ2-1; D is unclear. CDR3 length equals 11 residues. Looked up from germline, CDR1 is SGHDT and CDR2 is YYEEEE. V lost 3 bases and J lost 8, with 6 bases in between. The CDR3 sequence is CASSSFHEQFF. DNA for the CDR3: TGTGCCAGCAGCTCCTTCCATGAGCAGTTCTTC.

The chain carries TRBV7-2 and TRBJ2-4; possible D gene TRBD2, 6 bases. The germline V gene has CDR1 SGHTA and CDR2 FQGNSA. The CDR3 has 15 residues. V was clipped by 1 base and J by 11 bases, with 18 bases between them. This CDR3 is CASSLERAGPLLQYF. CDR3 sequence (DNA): TGTGCCAGCAGCTTAGAGCGGGCGGGGCCCCTCCTTCAGTACTTC.

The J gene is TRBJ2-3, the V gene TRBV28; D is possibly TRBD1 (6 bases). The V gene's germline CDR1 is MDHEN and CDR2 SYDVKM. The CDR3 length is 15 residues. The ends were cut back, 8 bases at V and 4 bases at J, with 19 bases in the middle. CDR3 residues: CASRVLTGTSDTQYF. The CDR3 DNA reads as TGTGCCAGCCGAGTTTTAACAGGGACCTCAGATACGCAGTATTTT.

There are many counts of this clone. Written as DNA, the CDR3 is TGTGCCACCAGCACCCCCGGCGGTCTAGCGGGGGGGCCGGACATTCAGTACTTC. The encoded protein is CATSTPGGLAGGPDIQYF. The V call is TRBV15, the J call TRBJ2-4; the match to TRBD2 covers 12 bases. The CDR3 spans 18 residues. With V trimmed by 4 bases and J by 8 bases, 15 bases remained unmatched. Per germline, CDR1 LNHNV and CDR2 YYDKDF (reference sequence).

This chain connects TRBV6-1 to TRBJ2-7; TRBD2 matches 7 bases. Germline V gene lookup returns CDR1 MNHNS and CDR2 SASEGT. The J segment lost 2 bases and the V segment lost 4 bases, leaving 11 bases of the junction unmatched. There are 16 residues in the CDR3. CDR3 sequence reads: CASSAGRHRRAYEQYV. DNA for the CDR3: TGTGCCAGCAGTGCCGGGAGGCACCGTAGAGCCTACGAGCAGTACGTC.

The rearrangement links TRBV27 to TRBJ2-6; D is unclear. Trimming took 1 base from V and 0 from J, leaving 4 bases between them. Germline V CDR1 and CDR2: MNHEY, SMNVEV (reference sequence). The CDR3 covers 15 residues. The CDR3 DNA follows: TGTGCCAGCAGTTTATTGCTCTCTGGGGCCAACGTCCTGACTTTC. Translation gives CASSLLLSGANVLTF.

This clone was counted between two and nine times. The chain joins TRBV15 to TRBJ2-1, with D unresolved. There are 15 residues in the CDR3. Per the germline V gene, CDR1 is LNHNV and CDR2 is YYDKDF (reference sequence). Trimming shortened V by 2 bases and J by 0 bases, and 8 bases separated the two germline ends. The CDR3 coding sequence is TGTGCCACCAGCAGAAGAAGTAGCTCCTACAATGAGCAGTTCTTC. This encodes CATSRRSSSYNEQFF.

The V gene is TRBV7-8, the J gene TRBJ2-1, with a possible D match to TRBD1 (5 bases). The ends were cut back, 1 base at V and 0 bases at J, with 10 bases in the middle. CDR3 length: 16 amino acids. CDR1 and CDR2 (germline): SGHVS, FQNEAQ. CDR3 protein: CASSLEKGHSYNEQFF. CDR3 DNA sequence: TGTGCCAGCAGCTTAGAAAAGGGGCACTCCTACAATGAGCAGTTCTTC.

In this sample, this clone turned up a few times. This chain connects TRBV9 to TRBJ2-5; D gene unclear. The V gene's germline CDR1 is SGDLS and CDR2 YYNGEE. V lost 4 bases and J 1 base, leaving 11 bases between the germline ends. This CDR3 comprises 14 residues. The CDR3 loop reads CASSLGPTQETQYF. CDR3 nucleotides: TGTGCCAGCAGCCTAGGCCCTACCCAAGAGACCCAGTACTTC.